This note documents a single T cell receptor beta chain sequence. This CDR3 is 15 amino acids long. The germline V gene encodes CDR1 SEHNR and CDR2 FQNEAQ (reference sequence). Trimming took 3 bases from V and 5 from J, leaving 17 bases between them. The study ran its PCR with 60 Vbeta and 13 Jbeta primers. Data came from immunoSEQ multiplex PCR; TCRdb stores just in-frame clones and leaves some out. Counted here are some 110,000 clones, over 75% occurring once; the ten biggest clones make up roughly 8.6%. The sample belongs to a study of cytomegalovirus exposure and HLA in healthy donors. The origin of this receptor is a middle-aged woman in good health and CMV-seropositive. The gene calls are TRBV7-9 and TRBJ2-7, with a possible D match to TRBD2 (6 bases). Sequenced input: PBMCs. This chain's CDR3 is CASSLPGGRPHEQYF. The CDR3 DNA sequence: TGTGCCAGCAGCTTGCCCGGGGGTAGGCCCCACGAGCAGTACTTC.